The 24 T cell receptor beta chains below come from one sample, sequenced in a study of T cells after somatic rescue of genetic block. The assay was immunoSEQ multiplex PCR, and TCRdb's table has in-frame clones only and misses some. Altogether 45,000 to 55,000 clones are present, 90% to 97% being singletons, with the ten largest covering under 0.095%. Sequenced sample: peripheral blood mononuclear cells (PBMCs). The receptor set was obtained from a child younger than two.

The CDR3 nucleotides read TGTGCCACCAGCAGGAGCTCCTACAATGAGCAGTTCTTC. Amino acid sequence: CATSRSSYNEQFF. J is TRBJ2-1 and V is TRBV15; D remains unclear. V shed 3 bases and J shed 0 bases, with 3 bases lying between them. Germline V lookup: CDR1 LNHNV, CDR2 YYDKDF (reference sequence). This CDR3 region has 13 residues. The full variable domain, with the rest looked up from reference TRBV15 and TRBJ2-1, is DAMVIQNPRYQVTQFGKPVTLSCSQTLNHNVMYWYQQKSSQAPKLLFHYYDKDFNNEADTPDNFQSRRPNTSFCFLDIRSPGLGDTAMYLCATSRSSYNEQFFGPGTRLTVL.

This chain connects TRBV7-2 to TRBJ2-3; D unclear. The CDR3 has 15 residues. Germline CDR1 is SGHTA and CDR2 is FQGNSA. The germline V and J ends were trimmed by 0 bases and 8 bases, with 15 bases remaining between them. The CDR3: CASSLALAYPGTQYF. The CDR3 nucleotides are TGTGCCAGCAGCTTAGCGTTGGCGTACCCCGGTACGCAGTATTTT.

The rearrangement uses TRBV5-1 and TRBJ2-7; D gene ambiguous. The CDR3 is 13 residues long. Trimming removed 0 bases from V and 5 bases from J, with 9 bases in between. The germline V gene has CDR1 SGHRS and CDR2 YFSETQ. The CDR3: CASSLALRNEQYF. The CDR3 coding sequence is TGCGCCAGCAGCTTGGCCTTACGCAACGAGCAGTACTTC.

The chain uses TRBV19 and TRBJ1-1; D unclear. Germline V gives CDR1 LNHDA, CDR2 SQIVND (reference sequence). V was pared by 4 bases and J by 4 bases, with 16 bases between. The CDR3 has 15 residues. DNA for the CDR3: TGTGCCAGTAGTACCCAGCAGGTTCTTACCACTGAAGCTTTCTTT. This translates into CASSTQQVLTTEAFF.

This chain joins TRBV27 and TRBJ2-1; 8 positions agree with TRBD2. V lost 3 bases and J lost 3; bases outside the gene matches: 4. Germline loops: CDR1 MNHEY, CDR2 SMNVEV (reference sequence). This CDR3 region has 15 residues. The CDR3 sequence is CASSLIGRVYNEQFF. The CDR3 bases are TGTGCCAGCAGTTTGATCGGGAGGGTCTACAATGAGCAGTTCTTC.

This sequence joins TRBV6-5 and TRBJ2-7; D unclear. V was pared by 5 bases and J by 3 bases, with 11 bases between. Looked up from germline, CDR1 is MNHEY and CDR2 is SVGAGI. The CDR3 runs to 13 residues. The CDR3 sequence: CASSEIGFYEQYF. The CDR3 region has the DNA TGTGCCAGCAGTGAGATCGGTTTCTACGAGCAGTACTTC.

Concerning this clone itself: The sample carries other DNA sequences with the same CDR3. The J gene is TRBJ2-7, the V gene TRBV7-2, with TRBD2 identical over 9 bases. The germline V gene has CDR1 SGHTA and CDR2 FQGNSA. This CDR3 has 14 residues. Unmatched junction bases numbered 4, after V lost 3 bases and J lost 4 bases. DNA of the CDR3: TGTGCCAGCAGCTTGGCGGGAGGGCCTTACGAGCAGTACTTC. Protein sequence: CASSLAGGPYEQYF.

The V call is TRBV6-5, the J call TRBJ2-3, with 7 nucleotides matching TRBD1. Germline-derived CDR1 and CDR2 are MNHEY and SVGAGI. V shed 4 bases, J shed 1 base, and the junction held 2 bases outside the gene matches. CDR3 length: 14 amino acids. This CDR3 reads CASSSGQGTDTQYF. The DNA of the CDR3 is TGTGCCAGCAGTTCCGGACAGGGCACAGATACGCAGTATTTT.

This chain connects TRBV27 to TRBJ2-2; 10 bases are shared with TRBD2. The CDR3 contains 17 residues. Unmatched junction bases numbered 12, after V lost 6 bases and J lost 5 bases. The germline V gene has CDR1 MNHEY and CDR2 SMNVEV (reference sequence). DNA for the CDR3: TGTGCCAGCAGATCCGGGCTAGCGGGAGTAGGGACCGGGGAGCTGTTTTTT. Translated, it gives CASRSGLAGVGTGELFF.

The V and J genes are TRBV6-5 and TRBJ2-4; the D gene is possibly TRBD2 (5 bases). Between the trimmed V and J ends, which lost 1 base and 9 bases, there was a span of 16 bases. The V gene's germline CDR1 is MNHEY and CDR2 SVGAGI. The CDR3 totals 15 residues. The CDR3 region has the DNA TGTGCCAGCAGTTACTATCCCCCAGGACGGGGCATTCAGTACTTC. This codes for CASSYYPPGRGIQYF.

The chain recombines TRBV29-1 with TRBJ1-2; tentatively, D is TRBD1 (5 bases). The CDR3 loop spans 10 amino acids. Per germline, CDR1 SQVTM and CDR2 ANQGSEA. V lost 6 bases and J 3 bases, leaving 5 bases between the germline ends. The CDR3 reads CSVGHYGYTF. As DNA, the CDR3 is TGCAGCGTGGGACACTATGGCTACACCTTC.

The J gene is TRBJ1-2, the V gene TRBV7-7, with 8 bases lining up with TRBD1. Germline-derived CDR1 and CDR2 are SSHAT and FNYEAQ (reference sequence). The length of the CDR3 is 15 residues. J gave up 4 bases and V 2 bases, and 6 bases lay outside the gene matches. CDR3 amino acids: CASSLPSGGLYGYTF. CDR3 coding DNA: TGTGCCAGCAGCTTACCCTCAGGGGGCCTCTATGGCTACACCTTC.

This chain joins TRBV6-6 and TRBJ1-3; no reliable D call. The CDR3 is 8 amino acids. Per the germline V gene, CDR1 is MNHNY and CDR2 is SVGAGI (reference sequence). V lost 8 bases, J lost 12 bases, and 5 bases lay in between. CDR3 nucleotides: TGTGCCAGCTTGGTCATATATTTT. Its translation: CASLVIYF.

J is TRBJ2-1 and V is TRBV19, with 11 bases matching TRBD2. The CDR3 loop spans 17 amino acids. Unmatched junction bases numbered 3, after V lost 1 base and J lost 1 base. Germline V lookup: CDR1 LNHDA, CDR2 SQIVND (reference sequence). The CDR3 protein is CASSIGLAGSSYNEQFF. Written as DNA, the CDR3 is TGTGCCAGTAGTATAGGACTAGCGGGATCTTCCTACAATGAGCAGTTCTTC.

The chain has TRBV6-1 and TRBJ1-2, with a possible D match to TRBD1 (5 bases). This CDR3 contains 12 residues. Germline CDR1 and CDR2: MNHNS and SASEGT. Trimming removed 5 bases at V and 2 bases at J, with 6 bases between. CDR3 DNA sequence: TGTGCCAGCAGTTGGGACAACTATGGCTACACCTTC. Translation: CASSWDNYGYTF.

The chain recombines TRBV19 with TRBJ1-5; 10 positions agree with TRBD1. The germline CDR1 and CDR2 sequences are LNHDA and SQIVND (reference sequence). CDR3 size: 16 residues. With V trimmed by 0 bases and J by 2 bases, 1 base remained unmatched. Here the CDR3 reads CASSIDGTGGNQPQHF. In nucleotides, the CDR3 is TGTGCCAGTAGTATAGATGGGACAGGGGGCAATCAGCCCCAGCATTTT.

The chain combines TRBV6-1 with TRBJ1-2; a possible D gene is TRBD1 (5 bases). The V end was cut by 6 bases, the J end by 8 bases, with 13 bases between. CDR3 length equals 12 residues. The germline gives CDR1 MNHNS, CDR2 SASEGT. The CDR3 nucleotides are TGTGCCAGCAGGGGACTTCCGGCGGGCTACACCTTC. It yields the protein CASRGLPAGYTF.

The gene calls are TRBV28 and TRBJ2-5, with 9 bases fitting TRBD1. Judging by the DNA end, TRBJ2-7 fits better; the J call may be wrong. The length of the CDR3 is 17 residues. Germline V lookup: CDR1 MDHEN, CDR2 SYDVKM. The CDR3 sequence is CASSSARTGANPYEQYF. CDR3 in DNA: TGTGCCAGCAGTTCCGCCCGGACAGGGGCGAATCCCTACGAGCAGTACTTC.

The chain carries TRBV6-5 and TRBJ1-6; 10 bases map to TRBD1. This CDR3 spans 15 amino acids. V dropped 0 bases and J dropped 10; count of bases not matched to a gene: 3. From germline, CDR1 is MNHEY and CDR2 SVGAGI. The CDR3 region is CASSYSGQGPSPLHF. Here the CDR3 DNA reads TGTGCCAGCAGTTACTCGGGACAGGGGCCATCACCCCTCCACTTT.

This clone was recorded once. Other nucleotide sequences in the sample specify the same CDR3. V gene TRBV10-3 combines with J gene TRBJ2-3, with TRBD2 identical over 13 bases. This CDR3 is built from 14 residues. Trimming at V came to 8 bases and at J to 4 bases, leaving 3 bases not matched to a gene. Germline loops: CDR1 ENHRY, CDR2 SYGVKD. The CDR3 region is CAISGLAGADTQYF. The CDR3 DNA sequence: TGTGCCATCTCTGGACTAGCGGGAGCAGATACGCAGTATTTT.

This chain joins TRBV27 and TRBJ2-7, with 7 bases that match TRBD2. The germline V gene has CDR1 MNHEY and CDR2 SMNVEV (reference sequence). This CDR3 comprises 15 residues. The V gene end was trimmed by 5 bases and the J gene end by 4 bases; junction bases not matched to a gene: 11. CDR3 nucleotides: TGTGCCAGCAGTCCCACGGGGGGTTACCTTTACGAGCAGTACTTC. Translating gives CASSPTGGYLYEQYF.

J is TRBJ1-5 and V is TRBV6-1, with TRBD1 matching 7 bases. J was trimmed by 7 bases and V by 1 base; bases with no gene match: 4. This CDR3 comprises 14 residues. Germline V CDR1 and CDR2: MNHNS, SASEGT. The CDR3 DNA sequence: TGTGCCAGCAGTGAAGTAGGGGGCCGGCAGCCCCAGCATTTT. It codes for CASSEVGGRQPQHF.

The chain uses TRBV28 and TRBJ1-3; unclear D gene. The V end lost 3 bases, the J end lost 4 bases, and 19 bases lay between the germline ends. The CDR3 length is 17 residues. Germline loops: CDR1 MDHEN, CDR2 SYDVKM. The CDR3 is CASSFGPMRVGGNTIYF. The CDR3 nucleotides are TGTGCCAGCAGTTTTGGTCCCATGAGGGTAGGGGGAAACACCATATATTTT.

The chain recombines TRBV5-4 with TRBJ2-7; TRBD2 aligns across 10 bases. V was pared by 0 bases and J by 6 bases, with 3 bases of the junction left unmatched. The CDR3 loop spans 14 amino acids. Germline loops: CDR1 SGHNT, CDR2 YYREEE (reference sequence). The DNA of the CDR3 is TGTGCCAGCAGCTTGGATGCTAGCGGGAGCGAGCAGTACTTC. This translates into CASSLDASGSEQYF.